This paragraph covers one T cell receptor (beta chain) sequence. The data were obtained in a study of blood T cell repertoires in COVID-19. Trimming shortened V by 7 bases and J by 2 bases, and 14 bases separated the two germline ends. The CDR3 is 14 residues long. The germline CDR1 and CDR2 sequences are MDHEN and SYDVKM. Participants were placed into cohorts based on the clinical history they reported. The data were produced by immunoSEQ multiplex PCR, yet TCRdb's version contains in-frame clones alone and is incomplete. The table shows about 280,000 clones, with around 88% occurring only once. The sequence came from a woman between 40 and 55 years old who had recovered from COVID-19. Sequencing was carried out using PBMCs or T cells enriched from blood (not recorded which). The chain employs TRBV28 and TRBJ1-2, with D uncertain. The DNA of the CDR3 is TGTGCCAGCACCCCCTCCAATGAGAACTATGGCTACACCTTC. Its translation: CASTPSNENYGYTF.